Detailed here is one T cell receptor (beta chain). This specimen belongs to a study of CD8 T cells in Susac syndrome. It was with random hexamers that roughly 0.45 to 1 ug RNA was reverse transcribed. TCRdb re-called the immunoSEQ multiplex PCR reads with MiXCR, one entry per CDR3 protein. The sample lists some 450,000 distinct CDR3 sequences, about 85% seen once, with 0.12% in the top ten. CDR3 length: 16 residues. Deletions cut 6 bases from V and 0 bases from J, with 15 bases between. CDR1 is MRHNA, CDR2 SNTAGT, per germline. The rearrangement links TRBV6-4 to TRBJ1-5, with D perhaps matching TRBD1 (5 bases). This receptor was identified in a human donor with multiple sclerosis. The sequencing sample was made of CD8+ T cells from PBMCs. The CDR3 loop reads CASSDDSPHSNQPQHF. CDR3 DNA: TGTGCCAGCAGCGACGACAGTCCCCATAGCAATCAGCCCCAGCATTTT.